The entry below describes one T cell receptor (beta chain). This sample was taken from a study of blood T cell repertoires in COVID-19. In the study overall: Samples taken during acute and convalescent COVID-19 were collected in the United States, Italy and Spain.

In the original workflow: Researchers report that nucleated cell counts were estimated from reference gene primer amplification. Profiled with immunoSEQ multiplex PCR; TCRdb holds only in-frame clones, not every one. D and trimming come from the DNA, and the V and J calls and clone size come from that table. The table has some 240,000 clones, 80% to 95% seen once; the top ten hold around 0.84%. Per germline, CDR1 SGHRS and CDR2 YFSETQ. The CDR3 contains 18 residues. The J segment lost 1 base and the V segment lost 4 bases, leaving 10 bases of the junction unmatched. Material for sequencing was peripheral blood. The TCR sequence derives from a man in his 60s with COVID-19, enrolled during active disease. V and J are TRBV5-1 and TRBJ2-4, with TRBD2 matching over 11 bases. In DNA, the CDR3 is TGCGCCAGCAGCGCGGAAAAGACTAGCGGGATTGCCAAAAACATTCAGTACTTC. Translation: CASSAEKTSGIAKNIQYF.